The clone carrying this TCR beta chain showed up just a few times. Antigen specificity is unknown. The sample originates from a study of beta chain features in type 1 diabetes. Overall study results and limits: Among patients with Type 1 diabetes, TCRB CDR3s were moderately but significantly shorter in every one of the four CD4+ subsets. Junctions at VDJ sites from type 1 diabetes patients had fewer insertions and more deletions.

The CDR3 totals 15 residues. Germline CDR1 is SEHNR and CDR2 is FQNEAQ (reference sequence). The V and J ends lost 1 base and 4 bases, in that order; junction bases with no gene match: 2. The study reverse transcribed the entire isolated RNA, so it sequenced expressed TCRB transcripts. Naive, central memory and regulatory T cell samples came to a mean of approximately 3.57 million reads. Libraries were prepared by immunoSEQ multiplex PCR; TCRdb keeps only in-frame clonotypes and omits some of them. The sample shows some 370,000 clones, about 10% of them seen only once. The chain carries TRBV7-9 and TRBJ1-1; 11 nucleotides line up with TRBD1. The sequence derives from a man aged 25 to 45 with type 1 diabetes. Source material: central memory CD4+ T cells from blood. The CDR3 DNA is TGTGCCAGCAGCTTAGGGGGACAGGGGGTCACTGAAGCTTTCTTT. This codes for CASSLGGQGVTEAFF. The full variable domain, its missing parts supplied by reference TRBV7-9 and TRBJ1-1, is DTGVSQNPRHKITKRGQNVTFRCDPISEHNRLYWYRQTLGQGPEFLTYFQNEAQLEKSRLLSDRFSAERPKGSFSTLEIQRTEQGDSAMYLCASSLGGQGVTEAFFGQGTRLTVV.